This T cell receptor beta chain was identified during a study of blood T cell repertoires in COVID-19 (dated by TCRdb to about 2020). Describing the broader study: Samples covering the acute and convalescent phases of COVID-19 were provided by collaborators in the United States, Italy and Spain. A de-identified subject ID, COVID-19 status, age in years and sex were almost always included in the sample metadata. The prospective study material was composed of cDNA or gDNA derived from T cells, B-cell-depleted T cells, or PBMCs. Subjects who had been exposed to COVID-19, were actively infected with it, or had recovered from it provided the deeply sampled blood TCRbeta repertoires that made up the dataset. The samples were drawn from two sources: the first 160 participants of the ongoing ImmuneRACE study, and 1,000 to 1,500 subjects contributed by 6 global collaborators. HLA class I and class II types, where available, came from metadata supplied by the sample provider rather than from assay-based typing. The repertoires were made available in a free public database intended to serve as a resource for research on the immune response to SARS-CoV-2. General study outcomes and caveats: The quantity of clinical and demographic metadata differed by source and by participant and was supplied without curation.

There are 20 amino acids in the CDR3, from cysteine to phenylalanine inclusive. CDR3 DNA only is kept here, 60 bases in frame from base 1. V is cut back by 7 bases and J by 1 base, with 21 bases in the junction unmatched. The germline V gene (reference sequence) supplies CDR1 LNHDA and CDR2 SQIVND. Each collaborating institution followed its own protocols to collect whole blood in K2EDTA tubes. For TCRbeta analysis, collaborators shipped samples in one of three forms: frozen whole blood, isolated PBMCs, or DNA extracted from either of those sample types. The immunoSEQ Assay, a bias-controlled multiplex PCR, was used to amplify TCRbeta CDR3 regions from genomic DNA. The authors' analysis ran thus. Within the assay, amplification of reference gene primers was used to estimate how many nucleated cells each sample contained. To quantify the absolute abundance of each unique TCRbeta CDR3 rearrangement, sequence reads were collapsed and filtered. For each sample, productive Simpson clonality was calculated by taking the square root of Simpson's diversity index across productive rearrangements. TCRdb retrieved this table from immuneACCESS and kept in-frame rearrangements only. Not all clones are present; in checked studies, unresolved V genes account for under half, and no reason is known for the remainder. V and J calls and clone size are copied from that table; D and trimming were computed from the DNA. The sample table records some 300,000 clones; approximately 80% of these occur just once. The ten largest clonotypes hold around 4% of the sample.

Comments on this clone: What this receptor recognizes is not known. No much larger clonotype is one base removed from it; base qualities were not supplied.

This sequence originates from a woman aged 50 to 65 with active or convalescent COVID-19. Sequenced: peripheral blood. The V and J genes are TRBV19 and TRBJ1-1, with 10 bases in between that match TRBD1. The CDR3 region: CASITPQKPGQGLRNTEAFF. The nucleotides are TGTGCCAGTATCACTCCACAAAAACCGGGACAGGGGCTAAGGAACACTGAAGCTTTCTTT.